Shown below are 4 T cell receptor beta chains from a single sample sequenced in a study of shared clonotypes between healthy human individuals. CD45RO negativity and positive selection for CCR7 defined naive CD8 cells, a population that excluded terminally differentiated effector memory CD45RA+ cells. Assay: immunoSEQ multiplex PCR; the TCRdb copy retains only in-frame clones and omits some. The sample has about 2,100,000 clones; about 92% are singletons. The sample taken for sequencing was naive CD8+ T cells from PBMCs. These receptors were obtained from a man aged 18 to 35 in good health. Some clones in this sample may be carry-over from other donors' samples.

Comments on this clone: Other nucleotide sequences in the sample specify the same CDR3. The V gene is TRBV28, the J gene TRBJ2-6; D is possibly TRBD1 (6 bases). The CDR3 covers 15 residues. Germline CDR1 reads MDHEN; CDR2 reads SYDVKM. V was pared by 6 bases and J by 4 bases, with 13 bases between. For the CDR3, the DNA is TGTGCCAGCAGCCTCAGGGGTTCAGGGGCCAACGTCCTGACTTTC. This gives the protein CASSLRGSGANVLTF.

The chain uses TRBV5-6 and TRBJ2-1, with 12 bases matching TRBD2. The CDR3 is made up of 17 amino acids. The J segment lost 0 bases and the V segment lost 4 bases, leaving 5 bases of the junction unmatched. From germline, CDR1 is SGHDT and CDR2 YYEEEE. Here the CDR3 reads CASSPRTSGDSYNEQFF. The CDR3, as DNA: TGTGCCAGCAGCCCGAGGACTAGCGGGGACTCCTACAATGAGCAGTTCTTC. The variable domain in full, completed from reference TRBV5-6 and TRBJ2-1, reads DAGVTQSPTHLIKTRGQQVTLRCSPKSGHDTVSWYQQALGQGPQFIFQYYEEEERQRGNFPDRFSGHQFPNYSSELNVNALLLGDSALYLCASSPRTSGDSYNEQFFGPGTRLTVL.

A few counts support this clone. The chain is built from TRBV5-4 and TRBJ1-4; D unresolved. CDR3 length equals 12 residues. Germline lookup yields CDR1 SGHNT and CDR2 YYREEE (reference sequence). V lost 3 bases and J 8 bases, leaving 8 bases between the germline ends. The CDR3 DNA sequence: TGTGCCAGCAGCTGGAGAGGGGAAAAACTGTTTTTT. This translates into CASSWRGEKLFF.

Points on this clone: Other nucleotide sequences in the sample specify the same CDR3. The CDR3 bases are TGCGCCAGCAGCTTGACCCCGGCCTACGAGCAGTACTTC. This codes for CASSLTPAYEQYF. The genes are TRBV5-1 and TRBJ2-7; no clear D gene. CDR1 and CDR2 from the germline V gene are SGHRS and YFSETQ. V was cut by 1 base and J by 2 bases, with 7 bases left in between. The CDR3 covers 13 residues.